The rows below give T cell receptor beta chains drawn from one sample of a study of cytotoxic CD8 clonotypes in ibrutinib-treated CLL. Only in-frame clones appear in the TCRdb table, and some are missing; sequencing was by immunoSEQ multiplex PCR. The table shows around 70,000 clones, with more than 70% occurring only once. The material was PBMCs, obtained at disease progression, from a patient treated with ibrutinib. The source is a human donor with chronic lymphocytic leukemia. Both conserved end residues are part of each CDR3. The D gene is left open where the match is weak. Size is stated for part of the rows, as once, few or many counts, or as a class when the clone is expanded.

J gene	V gene	D gene	clone size	CDR3 DNA	CDR3 protein
TRBJ1-2	TRBV29-1	.	few	TGCAGCGCATCGCATGCCCTCTATGGCTACACCTTC	CSASHALYGYTF
TRBJ1-5	TRBV6-1	.	.	TGTGCCAGCAGTGAAGCCGCACAGGGATCTCTCCAGCCCCAGCATTTT	CASSEAAQGSLQPQHF
TRBJ2-3	TRBV7-2	.	.	TGTGCCAGCAGCTCCGGCCGGGGGACTTCTATGTATTTT	CASSSGRGTSMYF
TRBJ2-5	TRBV28	TRBD2	.	TGTGCCAGCAGTTTTGCGACTAGCGGGGGGCGAAGACAAGAGACCCAGTACTTC	CASSFATSGGRRQETQYF
TRBJ2-1	TRBV5-5	TRBD1	.	TGTGCCAGCAGCTGGAAGCCCGGGACAGCAAGCGAGCAGTTCTTC	CASSWKPGTASEQFF
TRBJ2-3	TRBV4-1	.	.	TGCGCCAGCAGCCAAGAATCAGGGTTAGATACGCAGTATTTT	CASSQESGLDTQYF
TRBJ1-6	TRBV6-1	.	.	TGTGCCAGCAGTGAATCGAGGAGTTCACCCCTCCACTTT	CASSESRSSPLHF
TRBJ1-3	TRBV19	TRBD1	.	TGTGCCAGTAGAAGACAGGGTGCACTCTCTGGAAACACCATATATTTT	CASRRQGALSGNTIYF
TRBJ2-7	TRBV30	.	.	TGTGCCTGGTCTTTAGGCTACGAGCAGTACTTC	CAWSLGYEQYF
TRBJ1-6	TRBV6-5	.	.	TGTGCCAGCAGTTACATTTCCGGGCATCTCAATTCACCCCTCCACTTT	CASSYISGHLNSPLHF
TRBJ2-3	TRBV13	.	.	TGTGCCAGCAGCTTAAGTGGGGCCACAGATACGCAGTATTTT	CASSLSGATDTQYF
TRBJ1-1	TRBV18	.	.	TGTGCCAGCTCACCACGGCAGGGTCGGGACACTGAAGCTTTCTTT	CASSPRQGRDTEAFF
TRBJ1-2	TRBV11-2	TRBD1	.	TGTGCCAGCAGCAACCACGCACGGACAGGGAGAGAAGGCTACACCTTC	CASSNHARTGREGYTF
TRBJ2-7	TRBV27	.	.	TGTGCCAGCAGTCGACAGTCCACCCTTAGAGAGCAGTACTTC	CASSRQSTLREQYF
TRBJ2-7	TRBV6-1	.	.	TGTGCCAGCAGTGTGTTTTCGGGGATCCCCTACGAGCAGTACTTC	CASSVFSGIPYEQYF
TRBJ1-5	TRBV28	TRBD1	few	TGTGCCAGCAGTCCGAATGGGAGACAGGGGAAGGGCAATCAGCCCCAGCATTTT	CASSPNGRQGKGNQPQHF
TRBJ2-3	TRBV27	TRBD1	.	TGTGCCAGCAGTACTTTCGGGACAGGGCGCACAGATACGCAGTATTTT	CASSTFGTGRTDTQYF
TRBJ1-5	TRBV30	.	few	TGTGCCTGGAGCGCACAGGAGGCCCAGCCCCAGCATTTT	CAWSAQEAQPQHF
TRBJ2-5	TRBV11-2	.	few	TGTGCCAGCAGTCCTAATGGCTTCCAAGAGACCCAGTACTTC	CASSPNGFQETQYF
TRBJ2-5	TRBV5-4	.	once	TGTGCCAGCAGCCAGGTTTCTAGGATCGAGACCCAGTACTTC	CASSQVSRIETQYF
TRBJ2-2	TRBV30	TRBD2	.	TGTGCCTGGACCCCATGGGGGGGTAACACCGGGGAGCTGTTTTTT	CAWTPWGGNTGELFF
TRBJ2-5	TRBV21-1	.	.	TGTGCCAGCAGCAAAGAAGGGAGGCGGGGCCTACAAGAGACCCAGTACTTC	CASSKEGRRGLQETQYF
TRBJ2-7	TRBV4-1	TRBD2	.	TGCGCCAGCAGCCAAGTCATTAGCAAGGGAGGGAGAATCGAGCAGTACTTC	CASSQVISKGGRIEQYF
TRBJ2-5	TRBV6-1	TRBD2	.	TGTGCCAGCAGTGAGGGACTACAAGAGACCCAGTACTTC	CASSEGLQETQYF
TRBJ2-5	TRBV10-3	.	.	TGTGCCATCAGTGAGTCGGCTCAGACTCAAGAGACCCAGTACTTC	CAISESAQTQETQYF
TRBJ1-1	TRBV11-2	.	.	TGTGCCAGCAGCTTAGTCGGAGGGGGATCTTACACTGAAGCTTTCTTT	CASSLVGGGSYTEAFF
TRBJ1-2	TRBV4-1	.	few	TGCGCCAGCAGCCAAGATCCGGCAGTTCCCTATGGCTACACCTTC	CASSQDPAVPYGYTF
TRBJ1-3	TRBV19	.	.	TGTGCCAGTAGTATCCAGGGAACTGCGGCTGGAAACACCATATATTTT	CASSIQGTAAGNTIYF
TRBJ1-2	TRBV14	.	.	TGTGCCAGCAGCCGGATCCAGGGGTTTGGGGGCTACACCTTC	CASSRIQGFGGYTF
TRBJ2-2	TRBV2	.	.	TGTGCCAGCATGGAGGGGGCTTTCACCGGGGAGCTGTTTTTT	CASMEGAFTGELFF
TRBJ1-5	TRBV6-5	.	few	TGTGCCAGCAGTTACTCGAAGGTTCAGCCCCAGCATTTT	CASSYSKVQPQHF
TRBJ1-1	TRBV7-9	TRBD1	.	TGTGCCAGCAGCCCACAGGGGCCGACGGGGGCTTTCTTT	CASSPQGPTGAFF
TRBJ1-5	TRBV5-1	TRBD1	few	TGCGCCAGCAGCACCGGGACAGTAAATCAGCCCCAGCATTTT	CASSTGTVNQPQHF
TRBJ2-1	TRBV10-2	TRBD2	.	TGCGCCAGCAGTGAAGCGGGGGTGGGTAATGAGCAGTTCTTC	CASSEAGVGNEQFF
TRBJ1-1	TRBV29-1	.	few	TGCAGCGCATACAGGGATTTCCCGAACACTGAAGCTTTCTTT	CSAYRDFPNTEAFF